This TCR beta chain stems from a study of T cell changes during pregnancy in multiple sclerosis. Method: immunoSEQ multiplex PCR; TCRdb's copy keeps in-frame clones and lacks some. Of tens of thousands of clones detected, over 85% appear once; the ten largest clones hold approximately 3%. CDR3 size: 16 residues. Germline V gene sequence: CDR1 SGDLS, CDR2 YYNGEE. V lost 6 bases, J lost 0 bases, and 16 bases lay in between. The sample in question was CD8+ T cells from peripheral blood mononuclear cells, obtained before pregnancy. The clonotype comes from a female donor with multiple sclerosis, enrolled in a pregnancy study. The chain joins TRBV9 to TRBJ1-3; D possibly corresponds to TRBD1 (6 bases). CDR3 loop: CASKGGGGLSGNTIYF. In DNA form, the CDR3 reads TGTGCCAGCAAGGGGGGCGGGGGCCTCTCTGGAAACACCATATATTTT.